These 3 T cell receptor beta chains were all obtained from the same sample, sequenced in a study of T cells in Graves' hyperthyroidism and ophthalmopathy. Regions amplified from RNA transcripts were the TCR beta CDR3 regions. The primer set for the first-round RT-PCR of the TCR CDR3 was HTBI. TCRdb recomputed calls from the multiplex PCR reads with MiXCR, one row per CDR3 protein. The table includes around 350,000 distinct CDR3 sequences, over 12% detected once. Specimen: blood. The receptor set was obtained from a woman aged 55-69 years with Graves' ophthalmopathy.

This clonotype showed up just a few times. This chain connects TRBV6-1 to TRBJ2-1; the match to TRBD2 covers 14 bases. There are 16 residues in the CDR3. Germline CDR1 MNHNS, CDR2 SASEGT. The V and J ends lost 5 bases and 9 bases, in that order; junction bases with no gene match: 9. The CDR3 region is CASSRRLAGGGGEQFF. The CDR3 nucleotides read TGTGCCAGCAGTCGAAGACTAGCGGGAGGGGGGGGTGAGCAGTTCTTC.

The table lists this clonotype with many counts. The gene calls are TRBV2 and TRBJ2-7, with 9 bases fitting TRBD1. The germline V gene has CDR1 SNHLY and CDR2 FYNNEI. V gave up 7 bases and J gave up 6 bases; unmatched junction bases: 7. This CDR3 contains 13 residues. The CDR3 nucleotides read TGTGCCAGCACCAGACAGGGGGTCGGCGAGCAGTACTTC. Translating it yields CASTRQGVGEQYF.

This clonotype was seen repeatedly, ten times or more. The chain couples TRBV6-6 to TRBJ2-1; no definite D call. Trimming removed 2 bases at V and 9 bases at J, with 5 bases between. Germline V gene sequence: CDR1 MNHNY, CDR2 SVGAGI (reference sequence). This CDR3 region has 11 residues. Here the CDR3 reads CASSYGGEQFF. CDR3 in DNA: TGTGCCAGCAGTTACGGTGGTGAGCAGTTCTTC.